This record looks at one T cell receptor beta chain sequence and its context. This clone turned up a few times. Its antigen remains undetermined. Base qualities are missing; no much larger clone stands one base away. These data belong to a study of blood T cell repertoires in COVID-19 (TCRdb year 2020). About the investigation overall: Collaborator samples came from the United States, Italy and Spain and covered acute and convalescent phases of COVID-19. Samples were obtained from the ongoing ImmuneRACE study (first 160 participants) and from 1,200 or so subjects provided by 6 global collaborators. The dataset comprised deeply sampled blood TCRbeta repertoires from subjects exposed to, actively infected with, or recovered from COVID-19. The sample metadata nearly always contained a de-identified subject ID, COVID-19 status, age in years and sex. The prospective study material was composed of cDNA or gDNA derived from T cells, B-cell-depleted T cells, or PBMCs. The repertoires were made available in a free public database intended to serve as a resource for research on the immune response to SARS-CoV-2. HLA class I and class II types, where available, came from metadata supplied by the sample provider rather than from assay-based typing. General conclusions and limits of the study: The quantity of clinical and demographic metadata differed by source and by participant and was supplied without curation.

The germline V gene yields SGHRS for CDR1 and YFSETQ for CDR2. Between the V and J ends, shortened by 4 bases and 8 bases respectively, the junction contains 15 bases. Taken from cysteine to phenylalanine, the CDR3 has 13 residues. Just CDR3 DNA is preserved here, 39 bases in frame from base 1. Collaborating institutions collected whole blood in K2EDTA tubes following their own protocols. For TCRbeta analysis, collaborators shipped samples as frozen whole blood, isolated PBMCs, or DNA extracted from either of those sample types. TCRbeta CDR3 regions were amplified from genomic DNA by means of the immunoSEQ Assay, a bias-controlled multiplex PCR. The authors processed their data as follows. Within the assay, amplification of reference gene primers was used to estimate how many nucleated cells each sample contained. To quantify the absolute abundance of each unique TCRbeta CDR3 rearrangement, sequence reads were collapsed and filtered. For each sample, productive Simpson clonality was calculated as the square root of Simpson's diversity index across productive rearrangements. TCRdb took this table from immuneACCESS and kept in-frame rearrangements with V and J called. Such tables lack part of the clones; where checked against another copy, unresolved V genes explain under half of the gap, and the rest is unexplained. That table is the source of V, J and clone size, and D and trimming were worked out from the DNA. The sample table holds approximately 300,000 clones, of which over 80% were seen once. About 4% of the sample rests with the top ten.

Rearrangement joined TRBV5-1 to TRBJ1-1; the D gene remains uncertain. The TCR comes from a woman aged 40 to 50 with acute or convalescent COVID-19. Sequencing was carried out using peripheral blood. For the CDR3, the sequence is CASSPTEASEAFF. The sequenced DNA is TGCGCCAGCAGCCCGACGGAGGCAAGCGAAGCTTTCTTT. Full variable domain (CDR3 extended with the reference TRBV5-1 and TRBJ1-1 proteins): KAGVTQTPRYLIKTRGQQVTLSCSPISGHRSVSWYQQTPGQGLQFLFEYFSETQRNKGNFPGRFSGRQFSNSRSEMNVSTLELGDSALYLCASSPTEASEAFFGQGTRLTVV.